This T cell receptor beta chain was sequenced during a study of blood T cell repertoires in COVID-19. Study details: T cells, B-cell-depleted T cells, or PBMCs provided the cDNA or gDNA that served as material.

V shed 5 bases and J shed 10 bases, with 17 bases lying between them. The CDR3 runs to 13 residues. Germline CDR1 and CDR2: SGHVS and FQNEAQ. The authors' processing: Estimation of nucleated cell counts relied on the amplification of reference gene primers. The data were produced by immunoSEQ multiplex PCR, yet TCRdb's version contains in-frame clones alone and is incomplete. V and J calls plus clone size are reproduced from that table; the DNA served to infer D and trimming. Of roughly 180,000 clones detected, roughly 83% appear once; the ten largest clones hold under 9.5%. Two consecutive negative NP/OP PCR tests, clearance, or resolved symptoms defined Cohort 3 recovery.

V is TRBV7-8 and J is TRBJ1-1; D possibly corresponds to TRBD1 (5 bases). The sequenced sample was PBMCs or T cells enriched from blood (not recorded which). This clonotype originated in a woman aged 25 to 39 who had recovered from COVID-19. CDR3 DNA: TGTGCCAGCAGCCTTCGGGACTTTTACGGAGCTTTCTTT. This codes for CASSLRDFYGAFF.